This TCR beta chain was identified during a study of control samples from healthy donors and cancer patients. The method was immunoSEQ multiplex PCR; TCRdb's version includes in-frame clones alone and lacks a portion of them. The table lists tens of thousands of clones, 75% to 90% of them singletons. With 4 bases clipped from V and 7 bases from J, the junction kept 9 bases outside the gene matches. The germline CDR1 and CDR2 sequences are SGHRS and YFSETQ. The CDR3 runs 14 residues. The sample taken for sequencing was blood. The rearrangement links TRBV5-1 to TRBJ1-1; 8 bases align to TRBD1. This TCR derives from a man aged 45-65 years in good health. CDR3 DNA: TGCGCCAGCAGCCTCCAGACAGGGGAGGGTGAAGCTTTCTTT. Protein product: CASSLQTGEGEAFF. Drawing the rest from reference TRBV5-1 and TRBJ1-1, the complete variable domain is KAGVTQTPRYLIKTRGQQVTLSCSPISGHRSVSWYQQTPGQGLQFLFEYFSETQRNKGNFPGRFSGRQFSNSRSEMNVSTLELGDSALYLCASSLQTGEGEAFFGQGTRLTVV.